The 10 T cell receptor beta chains in this list originate from one sample, sequenced in a study of cytomegalovirus exposure and HLA in healthy donors. Primers: 60 Vbeta forward and 13 Jbeta reverse. Sequencing was performed with immunoSEQ multiplex PCR; in TCRdb, only in-frame clones are kept and a portion is missing. The sample yields approximately 130,000 clones, about 10% seen once. Sequenced: PBMCs. The receptor set was obtained from a woman aged 40 to 50 in good health and CMV-seropositive.

In this sample, this clone turned up a few times. The gene calls are TRBV5-1 and TRBJ2-2, with D uncertain. CDR3 length: 12 amino acids. Trimming cost V 6 bases and J 4 bases, with 7 bases left between them. Germline CDR1 is SGHRS and CDR2 is YFSETQ. CDR3 protein: CASKETTGELFF. The CDR3 DNA reads as TGCGCCAGCAAGGAGACCACCGGGGAGCTGTTTTTT.

The chain combines TRBV11-2 with TRBJ1-6; D remains ambiguous. V lost 0 bases and J 0 bases, leaving 6 bases between the germline ends. The length of the CDR3 is 16 residues. CDR1 and CDR2 from the germline V gene are SGHAT and FQNNGV. CDR3 amino acids: CASSLDQFSYNSPLHF. The CDR3 DNA sequence: TGTGCCAGCAGCTTAGATCAGTTCTCCTATAATTCACCCCTCCACTTT.

This chain uses TRBV6-5 with TRBJ1-1; 9 bases map to TRBD1. V was clipped by 0 bases and J by 5 bases; unmatched bases: 7. This CDR3 is built from 16 residues. Germline V gene lookup returns CDR1 MNHEY and CDR2 SVGAGI. CDR3 coding DNA: TGTGCCAGCAGTTACTCGAGCACAGGGGGCTGGACTGAAGCTTTCTTT. This gives the protein CASSYSSTGGWTEAFF.

This clone was counted only a few times. The gene calls are TRBV5-1 and TRBJ1-4; 10 nucleotides match TRBD1. The CDR3 has 14 amino acids. The V gene end was trimmed by 3 bases and the J gene end by 8 bases; junction bases not matched to a gene: 4. Germline assignment: CDR1 SGHRS and CDR2 YFSETQ. The CDR3 protein is CASSSGQGDEKLFF. As DNA, the CDR3 is TGCGCCAGCAGCTCCGGACAGGGGGACGAAAAACTGTTTTTT.

With regard to this clone: Its ends do not fully match the called genes, so a read error is possible. This chain uses TRBV6-1 with TRBJ1-2; TRBD1 matches at 8 bases. CDR3 length: 13 residues. CDR1 is MNHNS and CDR2 is SASEGT in the germline V gene. The DNA of the CDR3 is TGTGTCAGCAGTGCAGACAGGGGCGGCGGCTACACCTTC. As protein: CVSSADRGGGYTF.

This clone was observed a handful of times. The chain combines TRBV11-2 with TRBJ2-2; D is undetermined. V was trimmed by 3 bases and J by 5 bases, leaving 10 bases between them. This CDR3 contains 14 residues. Germline V gives CDR1 SGHAT, CDR2 FQNNGV. The CDR3 region is CASSFQASTGELFF. In DNA, the CDR3 is TGTGCCAGCAGCTTCCAGGCTTCGACCGGGGAGCTGTTTTTT.

The rearrangement uses TRBV19 and TRBJ1-1, with a possible D match to TRBD1 (6 bases). Per the germline V gene, CDR1 is LNHDA and CDR2 is SQIVND (reference sequence). The CDR3 length is 13 residues. The V gene lost 3 bases and the J gene lost 4 bases, with 9 bases spanning the gap. CDR3 nucleotide sequence: TGTGCCAGTAGTATGGGGGGGGCCACTGAAGCTTTCTTT. Encoded protein: CASSMGGATEAFF.

The rearrangement uses TRBV10-3 and TRBJ2-7; TRBD1 matches 9 bases. Trimming cost V 5 bases and J 0 bases; bases outside gene matches: 5. CDR1 is ENHRY and CDR2 is SYGVKD in the germline V gene. The CDR3 is made up of 15 amino acids. CDR3 sequence (DNA): TGTGCCATCAGTACAGGGACAGGGAGCTCCTACGAGCAGTACTTC. It translates to CAISTGTGSSYEQYF.

The sample holds a few counts of this clone. V usage is TRBV2 and J usage is TRBJ1-4; 10 positions agree with TRBD1. CDR3 length: 15 residues. The germline CDR1 and CDR2 sequences are SNHLY and FYNNEI. After removal of 6 bases from V and 8 bases from J, the junction contained 9 bases not matched to a gene. The CDR3 nucleotides are TGTGCCAGCAGGGTCGGGACAGGGGTTGGCGAAAAACTGTTTTTT. It codes for CASRVGTGVGEKLFF.

The chain employs TRBV12-5 and TRBJ2-7; 7 nucleotides line up with TRBD1. The CDR3 runs 13 residues. Germline assignment: CDR1 LGHNT and CDR2 FRNRAP. Trimming cost V 1 base and J 4 bases; bases outside gene matches: 1. CDR3 loop: CASGLDRGYEQYF. Written as DNA, the CDR3 is TGTGCTAGTGGTTTGGACAGGGGATACGAGCAGTACTTC.